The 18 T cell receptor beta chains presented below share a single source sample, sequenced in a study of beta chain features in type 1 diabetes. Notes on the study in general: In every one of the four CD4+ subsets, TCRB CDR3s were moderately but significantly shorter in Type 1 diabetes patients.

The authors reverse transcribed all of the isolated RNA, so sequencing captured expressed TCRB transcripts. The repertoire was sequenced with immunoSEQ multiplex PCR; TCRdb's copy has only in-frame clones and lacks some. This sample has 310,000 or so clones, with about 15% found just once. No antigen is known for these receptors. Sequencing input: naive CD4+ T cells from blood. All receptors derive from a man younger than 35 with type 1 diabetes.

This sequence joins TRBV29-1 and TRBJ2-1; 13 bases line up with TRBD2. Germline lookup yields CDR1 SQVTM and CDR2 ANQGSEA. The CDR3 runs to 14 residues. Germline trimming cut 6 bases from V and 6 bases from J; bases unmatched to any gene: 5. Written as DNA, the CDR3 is TGCAGCGTCGCCGGACTAGCGGGAGTCAATGAGCAGTTCTTC. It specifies CSVAGLAGVNEQFF.

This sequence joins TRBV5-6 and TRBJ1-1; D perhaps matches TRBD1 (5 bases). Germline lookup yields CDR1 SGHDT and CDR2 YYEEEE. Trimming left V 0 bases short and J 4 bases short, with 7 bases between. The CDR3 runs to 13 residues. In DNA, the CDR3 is TGTGCCAGCAGCTTGGCGACAGCCACTGAAGCTTTCTTT. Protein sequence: CASSLATATEAFF.

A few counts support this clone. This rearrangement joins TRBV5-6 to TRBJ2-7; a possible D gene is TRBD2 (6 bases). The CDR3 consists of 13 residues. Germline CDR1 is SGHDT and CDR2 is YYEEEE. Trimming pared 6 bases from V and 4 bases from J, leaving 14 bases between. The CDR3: CASKYGGGYEQYF. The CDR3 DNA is TGTGCCAGCAAGTACGGGGGTGGTTACGAGCAGTACTTC.

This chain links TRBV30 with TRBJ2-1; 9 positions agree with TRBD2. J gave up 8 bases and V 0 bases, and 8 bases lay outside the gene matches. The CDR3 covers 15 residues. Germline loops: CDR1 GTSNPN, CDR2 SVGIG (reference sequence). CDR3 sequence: CAWSVLASGGHEQFF. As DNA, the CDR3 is TGTGCCTGGAGTGTACTGGCAAGCGGGGGGCATGAGCAGTTCTTC.

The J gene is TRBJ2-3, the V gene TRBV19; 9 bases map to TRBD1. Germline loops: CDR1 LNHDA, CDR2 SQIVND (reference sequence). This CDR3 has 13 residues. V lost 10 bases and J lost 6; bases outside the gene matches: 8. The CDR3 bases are TGTGCCACCGGGGACAGGGCCGGGGATACGCAGTATTTT. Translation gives CATGDRAGDTQYF. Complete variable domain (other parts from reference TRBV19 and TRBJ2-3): DGGITQSPKYLFRKEGQNVTLSCEQNLNHDAMYWYRQDPGQGLRLIYYSQIVNDFQKGDIAEGYSVSREKKESFPLTVTSAQKNPTAFYLCATGDRAGDTQYFGPGTRLTVL.

Here the CDR3 DNA reads TGTGCCAGCAGCTTGACAGGGAACACCGGGGAGCTGTTTTTT. Encoded protein: CASSLTGNTGELFF. The V call is TRBV5-5, the J call TRBJ2-2; TRBD1 might be the D (5 bases). This CDR3 contains 14 residues. Germline V gene lookup returns CDR1 SGHKS and CDR2 YYEKEE (reference sequence). The V gene lost 1 base and the J gene lost 1 base, with 5 bases spanning the gap.

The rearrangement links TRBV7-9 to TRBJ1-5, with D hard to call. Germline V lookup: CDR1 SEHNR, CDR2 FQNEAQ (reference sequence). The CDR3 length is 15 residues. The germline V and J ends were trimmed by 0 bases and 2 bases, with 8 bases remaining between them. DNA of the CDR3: TGTGCCAGCAGCTTAGCCTCCCTTGGCAATCAGCCCCAGCATTTT. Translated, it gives CASSLASLGNQPQHF.

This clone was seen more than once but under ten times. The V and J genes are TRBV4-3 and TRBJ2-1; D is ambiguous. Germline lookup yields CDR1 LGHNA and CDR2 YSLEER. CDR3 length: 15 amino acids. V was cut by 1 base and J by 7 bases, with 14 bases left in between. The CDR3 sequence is CASSQVSVSKNEQFF. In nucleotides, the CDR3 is TGCGCCAGCAGCCAAGTTTCGGTGTCGAAAAATGAGCAGTTCTTC.

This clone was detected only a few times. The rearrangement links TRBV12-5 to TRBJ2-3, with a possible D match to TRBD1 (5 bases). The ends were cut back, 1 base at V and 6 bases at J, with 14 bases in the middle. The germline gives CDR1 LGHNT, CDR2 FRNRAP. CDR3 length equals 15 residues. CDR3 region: CASGLGDSAADTQYF. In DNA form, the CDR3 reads TGTGCTAGTGGTTTGGGTGACAGTGCGGCTGATACGCAGTATTTT.

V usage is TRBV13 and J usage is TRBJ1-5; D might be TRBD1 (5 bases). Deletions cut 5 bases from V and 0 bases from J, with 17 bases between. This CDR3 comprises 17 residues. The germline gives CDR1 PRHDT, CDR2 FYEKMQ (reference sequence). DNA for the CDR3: TGTGCCAGCAGCCTCGGGGGTGGGGTGTATAGCAATCAGCCCCAGCATTTT. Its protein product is CASSLGGGVYSNQPQHF.

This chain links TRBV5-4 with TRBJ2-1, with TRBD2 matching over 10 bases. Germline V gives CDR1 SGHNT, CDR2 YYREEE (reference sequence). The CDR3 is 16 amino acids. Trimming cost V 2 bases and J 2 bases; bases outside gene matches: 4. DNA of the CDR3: TGTGCCAGCAGCTTTCGGACTAGCGGCCCCTACAATGAGCAGTTCTTC. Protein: CASSFRTSGPYNEQFF.

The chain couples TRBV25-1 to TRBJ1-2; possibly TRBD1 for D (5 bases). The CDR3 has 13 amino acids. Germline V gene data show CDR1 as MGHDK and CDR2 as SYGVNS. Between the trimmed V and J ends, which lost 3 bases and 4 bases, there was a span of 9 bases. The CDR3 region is CASSEGQGYGYTF. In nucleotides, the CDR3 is TGTGCCAGCAGTGAGGGGCAGGGCTATGGCTACACCTTC.

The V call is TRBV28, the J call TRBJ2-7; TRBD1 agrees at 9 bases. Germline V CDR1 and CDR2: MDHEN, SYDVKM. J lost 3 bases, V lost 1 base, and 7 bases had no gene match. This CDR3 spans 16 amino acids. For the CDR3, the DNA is TGTGCCAGCAGTTTATCCGGGACAGGGCGCTACTACGAGCAGTACTTC. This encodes CASSLSGTGRYYEQYF.

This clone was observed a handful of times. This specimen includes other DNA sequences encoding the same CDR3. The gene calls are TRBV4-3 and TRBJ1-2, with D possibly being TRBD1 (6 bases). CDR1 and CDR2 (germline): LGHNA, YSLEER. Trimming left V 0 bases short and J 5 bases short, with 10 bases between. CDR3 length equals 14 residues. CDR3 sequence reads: CASSQDRGAYGYTF. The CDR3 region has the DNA TGCGCCAGCAGCCAAGATCGGGGGGCTTATGGCTACACCTTC.

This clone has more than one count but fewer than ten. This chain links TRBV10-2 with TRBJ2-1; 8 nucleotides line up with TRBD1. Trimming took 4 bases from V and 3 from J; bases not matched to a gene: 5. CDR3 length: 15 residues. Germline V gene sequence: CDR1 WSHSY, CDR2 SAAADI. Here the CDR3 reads CASSGRTGHYNEQFF. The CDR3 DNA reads TGCGCCAGCAGTGGCCGGACAGGGCACTACAATGAGCAGTTCTTC.

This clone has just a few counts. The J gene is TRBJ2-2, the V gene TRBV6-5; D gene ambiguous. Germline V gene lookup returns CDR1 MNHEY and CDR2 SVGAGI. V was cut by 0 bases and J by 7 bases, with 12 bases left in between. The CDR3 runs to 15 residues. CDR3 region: CASSYSLPIDGELFF. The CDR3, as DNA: TGTGCCAGCAGTTACTCCCTACCCATTGACGGGGAGCTGTTTTTT.

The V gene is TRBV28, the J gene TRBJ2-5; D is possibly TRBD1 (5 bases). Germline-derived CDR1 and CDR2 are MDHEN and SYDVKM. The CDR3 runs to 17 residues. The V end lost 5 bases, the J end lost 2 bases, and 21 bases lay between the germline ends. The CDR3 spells CASSPALGRRGQETQYF. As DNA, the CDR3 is TGTGCCAGCAGTCCCGCCTTGGGGCGAAGGGGACAAGAGACCCAGTACTTC.

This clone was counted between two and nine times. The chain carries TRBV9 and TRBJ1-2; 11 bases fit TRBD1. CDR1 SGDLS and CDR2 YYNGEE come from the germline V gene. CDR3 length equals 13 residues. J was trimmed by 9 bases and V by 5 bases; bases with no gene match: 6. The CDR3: CASRGTGGNRYTF. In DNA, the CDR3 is TGTGCCAGCAGAGGGACAGGGGGGAATCGCTACACCTTC.